The rows below give T cell receptor beta chains drawn from one sample of a study of blood T cell repertoires in COVID-19. The repertoire was sequenced with immunoSEQ multiplex PCR; TCRdb's copy has only in-frame clones and lacks some. This table holds tens of thousands of clones, more than 75% found once. The sequenced sample was peripheral blood. The receptors were gathered from a man aged 50 to 60 with active or convalescent COVID-19. Each CDR3 is given with its conserved first and last residue. Fields, in order: CDR3 protein, CDR3 DNA, clone size, D gene, V gene, J gene. The D gene is left open where the match is weak. Not every row has a clone size; where given, it reads once, few, many or a size class.

CDR3aa: CASRFSSYNSPLHF
CDR3nt: TGTGCCAGCAGGTTCAGCTCCTATAATTCACCCCTCCACTTT
abundance: -
d_gene: -
v_gene: TRBV2
j_gene: TRBJ1-6

CDR3aa: CARSLGSRTGPCEQYF
CDR3nt: TGTGCCAGAAGCTTGGGGTCCCGGACAGGTCCCTGCGAGCAGTACTTC
abundance: -
d_gene: TRBD1
v_gene: TRBV5-3
j_gene: TRBJ2-7

CDR3aa: CASSPGIDTGELFF
CDR3nt: TGCGCCAGCAGCCCAGGTATAGACACCGGGGAGCTGTTTTTT
abundance: -
d_gene: -
v_gene: TRBV5-1
j_gene: TRBJ2-2

CDR3aa: CASSQEVLGRVWDTQYF
CDR3nt: TGTGCCAGCAGCCAAGAAGTTCTTGGGCGGGTCTGGGATACGCAGTATTTT
abundance: -
d_gene: -
v_gene: TRBV14
j_gene: TRBJ2-3

CDR3aa: CASSQVTSGSTDTQYF
CDR3nt: TGTGCCAGCAGTCAGGTCACTAGCGGAAGCACAGATACGCAGTATTTT
abundance: few
d_gene: TRBD2
v_gene: TRBV3-1/TRBV3-2
j_gene: TRBJ2-3

CDR3aa: CASSLGGLTEAFF
CDR3nt: TGTGCCAGCAGTTTGGGGGGGCTCACTGAAGCTTTCTTT
abundance: -
d_gene: -
v_gene: TRBV6-2/TRBV6-3
j_gene: TRBJ1-1

CDR3aa: CASSLQRGGRNEQFF
CDR3nt: TGTGCCAGCAGCCTGCAGCGGGGGGGCCGCAATGAGCAGTTCTTC
abundance: -
d_gene: TRBD2
v_gene: TRBV7-8
j_gene: TRBJ2-1

CDR3aa: CASSQGYNYGYTF
CDR3nt: TGTGCCAGCAGCCAGGGTTACAACTATGGCTACACCTTC
abundance: -
d_gene: -
v_gene: TRBV7-9
j_gene: TRBJ1-2

CDR3aa: CASSKGTYSSYNSPLHF
CDR3nt: TGTGCCAGCAGTAAGGGGACATACAGCTCCTATAATTCACCCCTCCACTTT
abundance: once
d_gene: -
v_gene: TRBV2
j_gene: TRBJ1-6

CDR3aa: CASSHWAGTVPLEQYF
CDR3nt: TGTGCCAGCAGCCATTGGGCCGGGACAGTACCCCTGGAGCAGTACTTC
abundance: -
d_gene: TRBD1
v_gene: TRBV14
j_gene: TRBJ2-7